This T cell receptor (beta chain) originates from a study of blood T cell repertoires in COVID-19. Study background: The origin of the acute and convalescent COVID-19 samples was the United States, Italy and Spain. T cells, B-cell-depleted T cells, or PBMCs provided the cDNA or gDNA that served as material.

Germline values: CDR1 SGHVS, CDR2 FNYEAQ. V shed 2 bases, J shed 1 base, and the junction held 5 bases outside the gene matches. The CDR3 consists of 16 residues. Per the original methods: Scientists estimated how many nucleated cells there were by amplifying reference gene primers. The repertoire was sequenced with immunoSEQ multiplex PCR; TCRdb's copy has only in-frame clones and lacks some. V and J calls plus clone size are reproduced from that table; the DNA served to infer D and trimming. The sample has 85,000 to 110,000 clones; about 85% are singletons. The chain recombines TRBV7-6 with TRBJ2-1, with 7 positions matching TRBD2. The receptor was derived from a man in his fifties in a cohort sampled during active COVID-19. Sequencing was done on a sample of peripheral blood. The CDR3 coding sequence is TGTGCCAGCAGCTTACGGCTAGCGGATTCCTACAATGAGCAGTTCTTC. Residues: CASSLRLADSYNEQFF.